One sample yielded the 10 T cell receptor beta chains listed below, sequenced in a study of CD8+CD57+ T cells in acquired aplastic anemia. Investigators profiled TCR beta VDJ and CDR3 from genomic DNA template. TCRdb called the reads again in MiXCR, with one record for every CDR3 protein. Seen here are around 180,000 distinct CDR3 sequences, over 60% observed once, and the top ten hold 40% to 55%. The sequencing input was sorted CD4+, CD8+, or CD8+CD57+ T cells (not recorded which) from PBMCs. Every receptor here comes from a human donor with severe aplastic anemia or a healthy control (not recorded which).

This clonotype was seen only a few times. The chain has TRBV6-4 and TRBJ1-5, with a possible D match to TRBD1 (6 bases). CDR3 length: 13 residues. V gave up 4 bases and J gave up 6 bases, with 10 bases separating them. CDR1 MRHNA and CDR2 SNTAGT come from the germline V gene. CDR3 sequence (DNA): TGTGCCAGCAGTGGGGGGGCAAGTCAGCCCCAGCATTTT. Its translation: CASSGGASQPQHF.

This sequence joins TRBV10-3 and TRBJ2-1; TRBD1 aligns across 7 bases. The CDR3 length is 13 residues. Germline-derived CDR1 and CDR2 are ENHRY and SYGVKD. The junction had 4 bases not matched to a gene; V was cut back by 1 base and J by 10 bases. This CDR3 is CAISEWDRSEQFF. The CDR3 bases are TGTGCCATCAGTGAGTGGGACAGATCGGAGCAGTTCTTC.

The table lists this clonotype with a few counts. The chain carries TRBV5-4 and TRBJ2-5, with 7 bases matching TRBD2. Germline CDR1 is SGHNT and CDR2 is YYREEE (reference sequence). The CDR3 consists of 13 residues. V gave up 5 bases and J gave up 2 bases; unmatched junction bases: 3. In DNA, the CDR3 is TGTGCCAGCAGTACTAGCGCTCAAGAGACCCAGTACTTC. Its protein product is CASSTSAQETQYF.

This chain joins TRBV19 and TRBJ2-1; possibly TRBD2 for D (6 bases). V gave up 3 bases and J gave up 3 bases, with 12 bases separating them. Germline V gene lookup returns CDR1 LNHDA and CDR2 SQIVND (reference sequence). The CDR3 loop spans 15 amino acids. CDR3 loop: CASSIFAGNYNEQFF. For the CDR3, the DNA is TGTGCCAGTAGTATTTTTGCGGGGAACTACAATGAGCAGTTCTTC.

V and J are TRBV20-1 and TRBJ2-7, with D hard to call. This CDR3 is built from 14 residues. The germline V gene has CDR1 DFQATT and CDR2 SNEGSKA (reference sequence). With 6 bases removed from V and 2 bases from J, the gap between germline ends came to 17 bases. For the CDR3, the DNA is TGCAGTGCACCTGTATCGGCGGCCCCCTACGAGCAGTACTTC. Translated: CSAPVSAAPYEQYF.

For this clonotype: The junction does not match germline at one end; this may be a read error. The chain is built from TRBV24-1 and TRBJ2-1; TRBD2 might be the D (7 bases). The CDR3 loop spans 17 amino acids. Germline V gives CDR1 KGHDR, CDR2 SFDVKD. For the CDR3, the DNA is TGTGCCAGCTCACCGGAAGTGGGGGGGCCGCCCTACAATGAGCAGTCCTTC. Protein: CASSPEVGGPPYNEQSF.

The chain employs TRBV7-2 and TRBJ2-5; D perhaps matches TRBD2 (5 bases). CDR3 length: 17 residues. V was clipped by 1 base and J by 4 bases, with 19 bases between them. Germline V lookup: CDR1 SGHTA, CDR2 FQGNSA. CDR3 protein: CASSLVVSHGELETQYF. In nucleotides, the CDR3 is TGTGCCAGCAGCTTAGTAGTTAGCCACGGGGAGCTAGAGACCCAGTACTTC.

V usage is TRBV15 and J usage is TRBJ1-1, with D tentatively TRBD1 (5 bases). The germline gives CDR1 LNHNV, CDR2 YYDKDF (reference sequence). The CDR3 extends over 14 amino acids. Trimming took off 0 bases at V and 7 bases at J, with 12 bases between the two ends. The CDR3 sequence is CATSRDNGRGEAFF. CDR3 sequence (DNA): TGTGCCACCAGCAGAGATAACGGGAGGGGTGAAGCTTTCTTT.

This clonotype has at least ten counts. The J gene is TRBJ1-2, the V gene TRBV12-3 or TRBV12-4, with no clear D. Trimming pared 4 bases from V and 8 bases from J, leaving 11 bases between. The CDR3 covers 12 residues. The CDR3 spells CASSSAARGYTF. In nucleotides, the CDR3 is TGTGCCAGCAGTTCGGCGGCGCGGGGCTACACCTTC.

This clonotype has ten or more counts. The rearrangement uses TRBV2 and TRBJ2-7, with TRBD1 matching over 7 bases. CDR1 and CDR2 (germline): SNHLY, FYNNEI. This CDR3 region has 14 residues. Losses at the gene ends were 1 base for V and 2 bases for J; bases not matched to a gene: 2. The CDR3: CASSEDGTAYEQYF. As DNA, the CDR3 is TGTGCCAGCAGTGAAGATGGGACAGCCTACGAGCAGTACTTC.